The T cell receptor (beta chain) under discussion was sequenced for a study of blood T cell repertoires in COVID-19. Individuals aged roughly 18 to 100 years were recruited from around 22 US areas. The CDR3 extends over 14 amino acids. Per the germline V gene, CDR1 is GTSNPN and CDR2 is SVGIG (reference sequence). V was pared by 0 bases and J by 2 bases, with 10 bases between. Method: immunoSEQ multiplex PCR; TCRdb's copy keeps in-frame clones and lacks some. This sample carries roughly 300,000 clones, around nine tenths of them seen once, and the ten largest clones take approximately 5.2%. The clonotype was recovered from a woman aged 30 to 39 who had recovered from COVID-19. The sample consisted of PBMCs or T cells enriched from blood (not recorded which). The V and J genes are TRBV30 and TRBJ1-2, with D perhaps TRBD1 (5 bases). CDR3 nucleotide sequence: TGTGCCTGGAGTGTACAGGCCCGAAACTATGGCTACACCTTC. Amino acids: CAWSVQARNYGYTF.